These 8 T cell receptor beta chains were sequenced from one sample in a study of blood T cell repertoires in COVID-19. Sequenced by immunoSEQ multiplex PCR; TCRdb stores in-frame clones only, minus some. Of tens of thousands of clones listed, 85% are singletons. The sample comprised peripheral blood. The source of these receptors is a human donor with acute or convalescent COVID-19. The donor label of this sample is uncertain.

The chain joins TRBV24-1 to TRBJ2-3; 12 bases align to TRBD2. The CDR3 totals 16 residues. Germline CDR1 is KGHDR and CDR2 is SFDVKD. The junction had 3 bases not matched to a gene; V was cut back by 4 bases and J by 2 bases. This CDR3 is CATSERLAGDTDTQYF. CDR3 DNA sequence: TGTGCCACCAGTGAAAGACTAGCGGGGGACACAGATACGCAGTATTTT.

This sequence joins TRBV6-4 and TRBJ1-3; D not resolved. Germline V CDR1 and CDR2: MRHNA, SNTAGT. With 0 bases removed from V and 8 bases from J, the gap between germline ends came to 17 bases. The CDR3 is 16 amino acids. The CDR3 region is CASSDSNWAYPDTIYF. The CDR3 DNA is TGTGCCAGCAGTGACTCGAATTGGGCCTACCCGGACACCATATATTTT.

In this sample, this clone turned up once. The rearrangement uses TRBV6-5 and TRBJ1-2; maybe TRBD1 (6 bases). This CDR3 has 14 residues. Trimming pared 6 bases from V and 0 bases from J, leaving 11 bases between. Looked up from germline, CDR1 is MNHEY and CDR2 is SVGAGI. DNA for the CDR3: TGTGCCAGCAGCGAGAGGGGGTCTAACTATGGCTACACCTTC. Protein: CASSERGSNYGYTF.

The sample holds one count of this clone. The J gene is TRBJ1-2, the V gene TRBV6-4, with 7 nucleotides matching TRBD1. CDR3 size: 13 residues. The germline V gene encodes CDR1 MRHNA and CDR2 SNTAGT. V dropped 3 bases and J dropped 8; count of bases not matched to a gene: 6. The CDR3 sequence is CASSDTGAGGYTF. CDR3 nucleotides: TGTGCCAGCAGTGATACAGGGGCTGGCGGCTACACCTTC.

The rearrangement uses TRBV12-3 or TRBV12-4 and TRBJ2-3, with D unclear. Trimming removed 4 bases from V and 3 bases from J, with 8 bases in between. The CDR3 is 13 amino acids. CDR3 in amino acids: CASSSIRTDTQYF. For the CDR3, the DNA is TGTGCCAGCAGTTCAATTCGGACAGATACGCAGTATTTT.

V gene TRBV29-1 combines with J gene TRBJ1-2, with D possibly TRBD1 on 5 matching bases. Trimming pared 4 bases from V and 8 bases from J, leaving 17 bases between. CDR1 is SQVTM, CDR2 ANQGSEA, per germline. The CDR3 contains 13 residues. The DNA for the CDR3 is TGCAGCGTTGCATCCGACCAGGGAGGAGGCTACACCTTC. It specifies CSVASDQGGGYTF.

The chain uses TRBV18 and TRBJ1-4; D is unclear. The CDR3 totals 15 residues. Germline V gene data show CDR1 as KGHSH and CDR2 as LQKENI. Trimming cost V 5 bases and J 0 bases, with 10 bases left between them. The CDR3 loop reads CASSARVATNEKLFF. The CDR3 DNA reads TGTGCCAGCTCAGCGAGGGTTGCAACTAATGAAAAACTGTTTTTT.

The V gene is TRBV4-2, the J gene TRBJ1-2; 8 nucleotides line up with TRBD1. The CDR3 length is 15 residues. Trimming removed 2 bases from V and 4 bases from J; junction bases left unmatched: 6. CDR1 and CDR2 (germline): LGHNA, YNFKEQ. CDR3 region: CASSQPGQGLYGYTF. Written as DNA, the CDR3 is TGTGCCAGCAGCCAACCAGGACAGGGCCTCTATGGCTACACCTTC.